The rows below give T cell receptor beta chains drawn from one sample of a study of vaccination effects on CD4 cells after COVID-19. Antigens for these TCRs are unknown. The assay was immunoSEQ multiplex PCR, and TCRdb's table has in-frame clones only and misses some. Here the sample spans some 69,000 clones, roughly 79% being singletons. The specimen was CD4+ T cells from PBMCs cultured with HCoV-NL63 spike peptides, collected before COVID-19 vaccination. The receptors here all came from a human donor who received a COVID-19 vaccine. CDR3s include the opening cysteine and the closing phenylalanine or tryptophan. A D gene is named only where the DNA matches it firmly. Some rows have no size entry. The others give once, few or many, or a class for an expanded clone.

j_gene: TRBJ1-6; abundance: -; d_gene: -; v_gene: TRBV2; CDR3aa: CASSQESSYNSPLHF; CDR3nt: TGTGCCAGCAGTCAGGAGAGCTCCTATAATTCACCCCTCCACTTT
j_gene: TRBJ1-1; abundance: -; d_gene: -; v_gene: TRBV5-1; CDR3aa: CASSLAPGVGTEAFF; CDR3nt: TGCGCCAGCAGCTTAGCACCGGGGGTCGGGACTGAAGCTTTCTTT
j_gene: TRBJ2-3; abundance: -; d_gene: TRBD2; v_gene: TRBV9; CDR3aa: CACARGESTDTQYF; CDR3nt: TGTGCCTGCGCCCGGGGGGAAAGCACAGATACGCAGTATTTT
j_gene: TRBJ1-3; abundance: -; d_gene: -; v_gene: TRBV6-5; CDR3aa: CASSYSGIGNTIYF; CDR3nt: TGTGCCAGCAGTTACTCAGGGATCGGAAACACCATATATTTT
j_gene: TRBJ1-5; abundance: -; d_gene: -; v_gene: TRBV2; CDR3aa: CASDSYSNQPQHF; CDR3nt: TGTGCCAGCGACAGTTATAGCAATCAGCCCCAGCATTTT
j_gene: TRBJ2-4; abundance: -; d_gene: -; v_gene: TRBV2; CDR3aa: CASSGASGAKNIQYF; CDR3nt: TGTGCCAGCAGTGGGGCATCTGGAGCCAAAAACATTCAGTACTTC
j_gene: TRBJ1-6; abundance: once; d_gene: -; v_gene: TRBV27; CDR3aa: CASSFKPPDSSYNSPLHF; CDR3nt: TGTGCCAGCAGTTTCAAGCCGCCGGACAGCTCCTATAATTCACCCCTCCACTTT
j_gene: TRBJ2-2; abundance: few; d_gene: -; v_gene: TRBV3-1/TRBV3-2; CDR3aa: CASSHMGGGGELFF; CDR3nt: TGTGCCAGCAGCCATATGGGGGGCGGCGGGGAGCTGTTTTTT
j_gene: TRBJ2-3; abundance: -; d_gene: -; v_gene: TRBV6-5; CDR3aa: CASSYSWGGTDTQYF; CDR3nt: TGTGCCAGCAGTTACTCGTGGGGGGGCACAGATACGCAGTATTTT
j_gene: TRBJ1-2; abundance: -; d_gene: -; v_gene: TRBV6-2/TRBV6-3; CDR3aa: CASSYRARSISGYTF; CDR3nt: TGTGCCAGCAGTTACCGGGCCAGGTCTATTTCCGGCTACACCTTC
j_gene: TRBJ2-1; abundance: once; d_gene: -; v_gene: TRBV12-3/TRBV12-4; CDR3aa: CASSFTLYNEQFF; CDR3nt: TGTGCCAGCAGTTTCACACTTTACAATGAGCAGTTCTTC
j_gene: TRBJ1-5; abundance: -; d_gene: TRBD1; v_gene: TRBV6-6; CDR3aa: CASSDRANQPQHF; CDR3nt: TGTGCCAGCTCTGACAGGGCCAATCAGCCCCAGCATTTT
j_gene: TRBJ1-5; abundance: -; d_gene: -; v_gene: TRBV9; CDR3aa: CASSVGENQPQHF; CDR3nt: TGTGCCAGCAGCGTAGGGGAGAATCAGCCCCAGCATTTT
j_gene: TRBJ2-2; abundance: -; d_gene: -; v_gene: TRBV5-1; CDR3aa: CASKDPGGSNTGELFF; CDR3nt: TGCGCCAGCAAAGACCCCGGGGGCTCGAACACCGGGGAGCTGTTTTTT
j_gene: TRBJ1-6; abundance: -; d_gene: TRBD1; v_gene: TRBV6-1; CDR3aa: CASSEAGQSNSPLHF; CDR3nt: TGTGCCAGCAGTGAAGCGGGACAGAGTAATTCACCCCTCCACTTT
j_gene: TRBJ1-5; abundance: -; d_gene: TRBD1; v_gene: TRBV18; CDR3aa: CASSQGQGNQPQHF; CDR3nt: TGTGCCAGCTCCCAAGGACAGGGGAATCAGCCCCAGCATTTT
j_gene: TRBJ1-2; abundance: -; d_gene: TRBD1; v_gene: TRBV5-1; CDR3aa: CASSPGQGAYYGYTF; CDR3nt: TGCGCCAGCAGCCCGGGACAGGGGGCTTACTATGGCTACACCTTC
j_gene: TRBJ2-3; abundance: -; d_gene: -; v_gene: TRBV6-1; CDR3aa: CASRDSSGDTQYF; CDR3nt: TGTGCCAGCCGTGATAGTTCGGGGGATACGCAGTATTTT
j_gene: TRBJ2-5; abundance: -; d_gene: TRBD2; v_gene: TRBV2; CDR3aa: CASSEERGGGTQYF; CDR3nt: TGTGCCAGCAGTGAAGAGCGGGGGGGCGGGACCCAGTACTTC
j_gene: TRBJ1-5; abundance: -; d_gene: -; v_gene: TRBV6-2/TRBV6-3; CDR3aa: CASSYAAVWGTQHF; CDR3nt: TGTGCCAGCAGTTACGCGGCGGTGTGGGGAACCCAGCATTTT
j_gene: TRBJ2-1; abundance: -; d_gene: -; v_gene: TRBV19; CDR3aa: CASIRGEGVQGEQFF; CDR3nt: TGTGCCAGTATTAGGGGAGAAGGAGTACAAGGTGAGCAGTTCTTC
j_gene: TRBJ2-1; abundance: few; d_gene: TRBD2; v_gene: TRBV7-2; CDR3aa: CASSITRGGQYNEQFF; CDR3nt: TGTGCCAGCAGCATCACCCGGGGGGGCCAGTACAATGAGCAGTTCTTC
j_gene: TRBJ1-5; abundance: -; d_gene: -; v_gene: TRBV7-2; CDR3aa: CASSKDGYQPQHF; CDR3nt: TGTGCCAGCAGTAAAGACGGTTATCAGCCCCAGCATTTT
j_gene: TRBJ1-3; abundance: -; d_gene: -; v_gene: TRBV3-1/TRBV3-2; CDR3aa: CASSHVQGNTIYF; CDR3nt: TGTGCCAGCAGCCACGTTCAAGGGAACACCATATATTTT
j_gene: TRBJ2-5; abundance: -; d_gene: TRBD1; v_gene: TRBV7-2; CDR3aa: CASSPMTGGGETQYF; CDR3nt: TGTGCCAGCAGCCCAATGACAGGGGGAGGTGAGACCCAGTACTTC
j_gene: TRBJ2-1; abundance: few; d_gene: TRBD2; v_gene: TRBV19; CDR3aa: CASSIQRGMNEQFF; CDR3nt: TGTGCCAGTAGTATTCAGCGGGGGATGAATGAGCAGTTCTTC
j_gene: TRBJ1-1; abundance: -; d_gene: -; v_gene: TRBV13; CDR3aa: CASRAGQGRVNTEAFF; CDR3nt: TGTGCCAGCAGGGCCGGTCAGGGCAGGGTGAACACTGAAGCTTTCTTT
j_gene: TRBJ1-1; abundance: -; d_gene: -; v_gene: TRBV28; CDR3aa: CASRSPGQSGGNTEAFF; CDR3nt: TGTGCCAGCAGATCACCGGGCCAGTCGGGGGGAAACACTGAAGCTTTCTTT
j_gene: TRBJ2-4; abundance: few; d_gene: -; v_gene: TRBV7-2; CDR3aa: CASSLAARNIQYF; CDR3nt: TGTGCCAGCAGCTTAGCGGCGCGGAACATTCAGTACTTC
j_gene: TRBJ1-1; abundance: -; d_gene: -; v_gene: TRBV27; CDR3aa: CASRTANTEAFF; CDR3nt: TGTGCCAGCCGGACTGCAAACACTGAAGCTTTCTTT
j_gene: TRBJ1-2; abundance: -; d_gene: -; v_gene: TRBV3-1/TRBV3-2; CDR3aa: CASSQMGRANYGYTF; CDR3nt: TGTGCCAGCAGCCAAATGGGCAGGGCTAACTATGGCTACACCTTC
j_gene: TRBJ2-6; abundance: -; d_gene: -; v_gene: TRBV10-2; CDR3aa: CATTGTGANVLTF; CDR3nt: TGCGCCACCACAGGGACAGGGGCCAACGTCCTGACTTTC
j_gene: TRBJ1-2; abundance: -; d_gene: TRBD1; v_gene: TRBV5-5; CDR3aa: CASSLVTGNYGYTF; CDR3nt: TGTGCCAGCAGCTTGGTGACAGGGAACTATGGCTACACCTTC
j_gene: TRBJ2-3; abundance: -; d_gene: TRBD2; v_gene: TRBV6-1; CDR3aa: CASRELAGVHTDTQYF; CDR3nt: TGTGCCAGCAGAGAACTAGCGGGGGTTCACACAGATACGCAGTATTTT
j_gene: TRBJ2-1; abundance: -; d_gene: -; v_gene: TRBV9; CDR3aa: CASSVNSGYNEQFF; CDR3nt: TGTGCCAGCAGCGTAAACAGCGGCTACAATGAGCAGTTCTTC
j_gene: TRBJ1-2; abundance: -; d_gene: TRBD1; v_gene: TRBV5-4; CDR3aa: CASRQVPGQGSAGYTF; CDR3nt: TGTGCCAGCAGACAAGTCCCGGGACAGGGGTCGGCTGGCTACACCTTC
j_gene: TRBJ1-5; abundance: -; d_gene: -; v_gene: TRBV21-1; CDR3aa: CASSKVGEGPSNQPQHF; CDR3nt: TGTGCCAGCAGCAAAGTCGGGGAGGGTCCTAGCAATCAGCCCCAGCATTTT